The 14 T cell receptor beta chains below all came from one sample that was sequenced in a study of cytomegalovirus exposure and HLA in healthy donors. In the PCR, 60 Vbeta and 13 Jbeta primers were used. Profiling relied on immunoSEQ multiplex PCR, and the TCRdb table lists in-frame clones only, not all of them. The sample has roughly 100,000 clones, approximately 73% seen once; the top ten hold about 9.4%. Sequences were obtained from PBMCs. The receptors here all came from a young woman in good health and CMV-seropositive.

J is TRBJ2-3 and V is TRBV14; D may be TRBD1 (5 bases). Trimming pared 3 bases from V and 9 bases from J, leaving 13 bases between. Looked up from germline, CDR1 is SGHDN and CDR2 is FVKESK. There are 13 residues in the CDR3. CDR3 DNA sequence: TGTGCCAGCAGCCAGACTGGGGCCGCGACGCAGTATTTT. Amino acids: CASSQTGAATQYF.

The chain carries TRBV29-1 and TRBJ2-1, with D maybe TRBD2 (6 bases). The V gene's germline CDR1 is SQVTM and CDR2 ANQGSEA. The CDR3 extends over 12 amino acids. The V end was cut by 7 bases, the J end by 7 bases, with 14 bases between. The CDR3 coding sequence is TGCAGCGACAGTCCTGGGGGGAATGAGCAGTTCTTC. It specifies CSDSPGGNEQFF.

The rearrangement links TRBV7-3 to TRBJ2-1; tentative D call: TRBD2 (5 bases). Trimming took 5 bases from V and 0 from J, leaving 11 bases between them. The CDR3 has 15 amino acids. Germline CDR1 SGHTA, CDR2 FQGTGA. The CDR3 loop reads CASSPRGSSYNEQFF. For the CDR3, the DNA is TGTGCCAGCAGCCCCCGAGGGTCCTCCTACAATGAGCAGTTCTTC.

This clone was found once. The chain links TRBV9 to TRBJ2-7, with 10 bases lining up with TRBD2. Germline assignment: CDR1 SGDLS and CDR2 YYNGEE. The CDR3 runs to 16 residues. V shed 4 bases and J 7 bases; nucleotides not matched to a gene: 14. The CDR3 DNA follows: TGTGCCAGCAGCCTAGAAGCCCTAGCGGGAGCTGAAGAGCAGTACTTC. The encoded protein is CASSLEALAGAEEQYF.

The chain links TRBV5-4 to TRBJ2-3; TRBD2 matches at 15 bases. Germline CDR1 reads SGHNT; CDR2 reads YYREEE (reference sequence). This CDR3 is built from 19 residues. V shed 4 bases and J 0 bases; nucleotides not matched to a gene: 9. The DNA of the CDR3 is TGTGCCAGCAGCCCTCAGGGACTAGCGGGGGGACATAGCACAGATACGCAGTATTTT. It is translated as CASSPQGLAGGHSTDTQYF.

V gene TRBV5-1 combines with J gene TRBJ2-5, with 13 nucleotides matching TRBD2. The CDR3 is 15 amino acids. Germline CDR1 SGHRS, CDR2 YFSETQ. Trimming at V came to 1 base and at J to 4 bases, leaving 1 base not matched to a gene. This CDR3 is CASSLTSGGAETQYF. Written as DNA, the CDR3 is TGCGCCAGCAGCTTGACTAGCGGGGGGGCAGAGACCCAGTACTTC.

The chain joins TRBV10-3 to TRBJ2-2; TRBD2 aligns across 10 bases. The CDR3 loop spans 17 amino acids. The J segment lost 5 bases and the V segment lost 6 bases, leaving 12 bases of the junction unmatched. Germline lookup yields CDR1 ENHRY and CDR2 SYGVKD. The CDR3 protein is CAIRSGGDSGGTGELFF. CDR3 DNA sequence: TGTGCCATCAGGTCCGGTGGTGATAGCGGGGGGACCGGGGAGCTGTTTTTT.

The gene calls are TRBV6-1 and TRBJ1-3; no clear D. V was trimmed by 2 bases and J by 6 bases, leaving 20 bases between them. The length of the CDR3 is 17 residues. Germline CDR1 MNHNS, CDR2 SASEGT. The CDR3 DNA reads TGTGCCAGCAGTGAACCGTCGTGGCGTACTATGGAAAACACCATATATTTT. Protein: CASSEPSWRTMENTIYF.

V and J are TRBV4-3 and TRBJ2-1, with 12 bases aligning to TRBD2. Trimming cost V 4 bases and J 9 bases; bases outside gene matches: 7. Germline loops: CDR1 LGHNA, CDR2 YSLEER. The CDR3 loop spans 15 amino acids. This chain's CDR3 is CASSLLAGGAGEQFF. The CDR3 DNA reads as TGCGCCAGCAGCCTTCTAGCGGGAGGGGCAGGTGAGCAGTTCTTC.

This sequence joins TRBV19 and TRBJ1-6; D remains unclear. CDR3 size: 14 residues. Germline V gene data show CDR1 as LNHDA and CDR2 as SQIVND (reference sequence). V was clipped by 7 bases and J by 0 bases, with 7 bases between them. The CDR3 DNA sequence: TGTGCCAGTAAAATCAGCTCCTATAATTCACCCCTCCACTTT. Translation: CASKISSYNSPLHF.

The rearrangement uses TRBV6-6 and TRBJ2-7; 12 bases fit TRBD2. Germline CDR1 and CDR2: MNHNY and SVGAGI (reference sequence). J lost 2 bases, V lost 6 bases, and 8 bases had no gene match. The CDR3 length is 16 residues. The DNA for the CDR3 is TGTGCCAGCAGCCAGGGGACTAGCGGGCCCACCTACGAGCAGTACTTC. Protein: CASSQGTSGPTYEQYF.

The J gene is TRBJ1-3, the V gene TRBV28; TRBD1 matches 7 bases. With 5 bases clipped from V and 3 bases from J, the junction kept 4 bases outside the gene matches. This CDR3 spans 14 amino acids. Germline V gene sequence: CDR1 MDHEN, CDR2 SYDVKM. CDR3 nucleotide sequence: TGTGCCAGCAGTCGCCGGGACAGTGGAAACACCATATATTTT. This gives the protein CASSRRDSGNTIYF.

The DNA of the CDR3 is TGTGCCAGCAGTGGGGGGGCGGGGGCGCACACCGGGGAGCTGTTTTTT. Protein sequence: CASSGGAGAHTGELFF. This chain joins TRBV2 and TRBJ2-2; tentative D call: TRBD2 (7 bases). V was cut by 4 bases and J by 3 bases, with 15 bases left in between. The germline V gene encodes CDR1 SNHLY and CDR2 FYNNEI. This CDR3 is 16 amino acids long.

The V gene is TRBV6-1, the J gene TRBJ1-1; perhaps TRBD1 as D (6 bases). Germline V CDR1 and CDR2: MNHNS, SASEGT. V gave up 1 base and J gave up 3 bases, with 9 bases separating them. This CDR3 contains 14 residues. CDR3 residues: CASSEGGGHTEAFF. CDR3 nucleotides: TGTGCCAGCAGTGAAGGGGGGGGCCACACTGAAGCTTTCTTT.